Listed below are T cell receptor beta chains from one sample, sequenced in a study of T cells in Graves' hyperthyroidism and ophthalmopathy. TCRdb analysed the multiplex PCR reads with MiXCR anew, one entry per CDR3 protein. The sample lists around 620,000 distinct CDR3 sequences; around 15% were seen once. Specimen: blood. All receptors derive from a woman aged 30 to 39 with Graves' hyperthyroidism. Both conserved end residues are part of each CDR3. D genes are given only for firm matches. Clone size is shown for a subset of rows, as once, few, many or a class of expanded clone.

CDR3nt: TGTGCCAGCAGCCCACAGGGCACTAACAATCAGCCCCAGCATTTT
CDR3aa: CASSPQGTNNQPQHF
j_gene: TRBJ1-5
len: 15
v_gene: TRBV7-2
abundance: many
d_gene: .

CDR3nt: TGTGCCAGCAGCCCAGGGGGCCCCGGAGTAGATACGCAGTATTTT
CDR3aa: CASSPGGPGVDTQYF
j_gene: TRBJ2-3
len: 15
v_gene: TRBV7-8
abundance: many
d_gene: TRBD1

CDR3nt: TGTGCCAGCAGTTTAGACGGGAAGTATGGCTACACCTTC
CDR3aa: CASSLDGKYGYTF
j_gene: TRBJ1-2
len: 13
v_gene: TRBV12-3/TRBV12-4
abundance: many
d_gene: .

CDR3nt: TGTGCCAGCAGTGATAACCGGGACCGCACCTACGAGCAGTACTTC
CDR3aa: CASSDNRDRTYEQYF
j_gene: TRBJ2-7
len: 15
v_gene: TRBV25-1
abundance: .
d_gene: .

CDR3nt: TGTGCCAGCAGTTTAGCCGCCCGACTAGCGGGAGGTTGGGATACGCAGTATTTT
CDR3aa: CASSLAARLAGGWDTQYF
j_gene: TRBJ2-3
len: 18
v_gene: TRBV28
abundance: many
d_gene: TRBD2

CDR3nt: TGTGCCAGCAGCGTACTAGCGGGAGGGTTAGTTGAGCAGTTCTTC
CDR3aa: CASSVLAGGLVEQFF
j_gene: TRBJ2-1
len: 15
v_gene: TRBV7-2
abundance: many
d_gene: TRBD2

CDR3nt: TGCAGTGCTAGTGACACGAACTACGAGCAGTACTTC
CDR3aa: CSASDTNYEQYF
j_gene: TRBJ2-7
len: 12
v_gene: TRBV20-1
abundance: many
d_gene: .

CDR3nt: TGTGCCAGCAGTTTAGGTTCTGGGGGGGACGGGAGCTACGAGCAGTACTTC
CDR3aa: CASSLGSGGDGSYEQYF
j_gene: TRBJ2-7
len: 17
v_gene: TRBV28
abundance: many
d_gene: TRBD2

CDR3nt: TGCGCCAGCAGCTTGGTTCCTAGCGGCGCCTACGAGCAGTACTTC
CDR3aa: CASSLVPSGAYEQYF
j_gene: TRBJ2-7
len: 15
v_gene: TRBV5-1
abundance: .
d_gene: TRBD2

CDR3nt: TGCAGCGCCCAACAGGGGGGGGGCACCGGGGAGCTGTTTTTT
CDR3aa: CSAQQGGGTGELFF
j_gene: TRBJ2-2
len: 14
v_gene: TRBV29-1
abundance: .
d_gene: .

CDR3nt: TGTGCCAGCAGTCTCACGCCACAGGGTAGTATTGTGACAGATACGCAGTATTTT
CDR3aa: CASSLTPQGSIVTDTQYF
j_gene: TRBJ2-3
len: 18
v_gene: TRBV28
abundance: many
d_gene: .

CDR3nt: TGTGCCAGCAGTGGGGGCGCGGGTGAAGCTTTCTTT
CDR3aa: CASSGGAGEAFF
j_gene: TRBJ1-1
len: 12
v_gene: TRBV12-3/TRBV12-4
abundance: few
d_gene: .

CDR3nt: TGTGCCAGCAATAAGACTAGCGGGAGTAACAGCTCCTACAATGAGCAGTTCTTC
CDR3aa: CASNKTSGSNSSYNEQFF
j_gene: TRBJ2-1
len: 18
v_gene: TRBV6-9
abundance: many
d_gene: TRBD2

CDR3nt: TGCAGTGCTAGAGAGGGGTCGGCGGCAAACGGTGGCTACACCTTC
CDR3aa: CSAREGSAANGGYTF
j_gene: TRBJ1-2
len: 15
v_gene: TRBV20-1
abundance: .
d_gene: .

CDR3nt: TGTGCCAGCAGCTTGGTAGGGATTTCCTACAATGAGCAGTTCTTC
CDR3aa: CASSLVGISYNEQFF
j_gene: TRBJ2-1
len: 15
v_gene: TRBV5-5
abundance: many
d_gene: .

CDR3nt: TGTGCCAGCAGTTTATCAGGGGGGTTGATCACTGAAGCTTTCTTT
CDR3aa: CASSLSGGLITEAFF
j_gene: TRBJ1-1
len: 15
v_gene: TRBV28
abundance: many
d_gene: TRBD1

CDR3nt: TGTGCCAGCAGCGCCGGGCGGCAGGGCACCAATCAGCCCCAGCATTTT
CDR3aa: CASSAGRQGTNQPQHF
j_gene: TRBJ1-5
len: 16
v_gene: TRBV7-2
abundance: .
d_gene: .

CDR3nt: TGTGCCAGCAGCCCCGGGACTACCGGGGAGCTGTTTTTT
CDR3aa: CASSPGTTGELFF
j_gene: TRBJ2-2
len: 13
v_gene: TRBV7-8
abundance: many
d_gene: .

CDR3nt: TGTGCCAGCAGCTTGGCCCTCCATTTAGGGGCCCATGAGCAGTTCTTC
CDR3aa: CASSLALHLGAHEQFF
j_gene: TRBJ2-1
len: 16
v_gene: TRBV5-5
abundance: .
d_gene: .

CDR3nt: TGTGCCAGCCTCCAACTAGCGGGAGCCACCGGGGAGCTGTTTTTT
CDR3aa: CASLQLAGATGELFF
j_gene: TRBJ2-2
len: 15
v_gene: TRBV5-6
abundance: .
d_gene: TRBD2

CDR3nt: TGTGCCAGCTCATCGGACACTATCTCTGGAAACACCATATATTTT
CDR3aa: CASSSDTISGNTIYF
j_gene: TRBJ1-3
len: 15
v_gene: TRBV18
abundance: .
d_gene: .

CDR3nt: TGTGCCAGCAGCTTACTTACGGGTGGCGAGCAGTACTTC
CDR3aa: CASSLLTGGEQYF
j_gene: TRBJ2-7
len: 13
v_gene: TRBV7-2
abundance: many
d_gene: .

CDR3nt: TGTGCCAGTAGTACTAAGAGCTTGGGTAATAGCAATCAGCCCCAGCATTTT
CDR3aa: CASSTKSLGNSNQPQHF
j_gene: TRBJ1-5
len: 17
v_gene: TRBV19
abundance: few
d_gene: .

CDR3nt: TGTGCCAGCAGCGTAGGGGGTCTAGCGGTCTACAATGAGCAGTTCTTC
CDR3aa: CASSVGGLAVYNEQFF
j_gene: TRBJ2-1
len: 16
v_gene: TRBV9
abundance: .
d_gene: TRBD2

CDR3nt: TGCAGTGCTCTTCGGACAGGGGGCATCTACGAGCAGTACTTC
CDR3aa: CSALRTGGIYEQYF
j_gene: TRBJ2-7
len: 14
v_gene: TRBV20-1
abundance: few
d_gene: TRBD1

CDR3nt: TGTGCCAGCAGTGAAGGGACAGCCTATGGCTACACCTTC
CDR3aa: CASSEGTAYGYTF
j_gene: TRBJ1-2
len: 13
v_gene: TRBV6-1
abundance: .
d_gene: .

CDR3nt: TGTGCCTGGAGTGTGGGCGCTACATACTCCTACAATGAGCAGTTCTTC
CDR3aa: CAWSVGATYSYNEQFF
j_gene: TRBJ2-1
len: 16
v_gene: TRBV30
abundance: few
d_gene: .

CDR3nt: TGCAGTGCTAGCGGACAGAAAACTTCCTACGAGCAGTACTTC
CDR3aa: CSASGQKTSYEQYF
j_gene: TRBJ2-7
len: 14
v_gene: TRBV20-1
abundance: few
d_gene: .

CDR3nt: TGCGCCAGCAGCCCCATGGGGGGGAGCACTAATGAAAAACTGTTTTTT
CDR3aa: CASSPMGGSTNEKLFF
j_gene: TRBJ1-4
len: 16
v_gene: TRBV5-1
abundance: .
d_gene: .

CDR3nt: TGTGCCAGCAGCTCCACCCAGGGCATAGTTAATTCACCCCTCCACTTT
CDR3aa: CASSSTQGIVNSPLHF
j_gene: TRBJ1-6
len: 16
v_gene: TRBV13
abundance: .
d_gene: .

CDR3nt: TGCAGTGCATCACTAGCGACCACAGATACGCAGTATTTT
CDR3aa: CSASLATTDTQYF
j_gene: TRBJ2-3
len: 13
v_gene: TRBV20-1
abundance: .
d_gene: TRBD2

CDR3nt: TGTGCCAACAGCTTAATCGGGACAGGTCGAATCTACGAGCAGTACTTC
CDR3aa: CANSLIGTGRIYEQYF
j_gene: TRBJ2-7
len: 16
v_gene: TRBV7-3
abundance: .
d_gene: TRBD1

CDR3nt: TGTGCCACCAGCCCCCGGATGGGGCCGGTCTATGGCTACACCTTC
CDR3aa: CATSPRMGPVYGYTF
j_gene: TRBJ1-2
len: 15
v_gene: TRBV15
abundance: many
d_gene: .

CDR3nt: TGTGCCATCAGTGAGTCCCGCAAACAATACAATGAGCAGTACTTC
CDR3aa: CAISESRKQYNEQYF
j_gene: TRBJ2-7
len: 15
v_gene: TRBV12-3/TRBV12-4
abundance: .
d_gene: .

CDR3nt: TGTGCCAGCAGTTCCCAGACCTACTACGAGCAGTACTTC
CDR3aa: CASSSQTYYEQYF
j_gene: TRBJ2-7
len: 13
v_gene: TRBV28
abundance: many
d_gene: .

CDR3nt: TGTGCCAGCAGTCGAAGACAGGGCTCCTACGAGCAGTACTTC
CDR3aa: CASSRRQGSYEQYF
j_gene: TRBJ2-7
len: 14
v_gene: TRBV12-3/TRBV12-4
abundance: many
d_gene: TRBD1